This T cell receptor beta chain stems from a study of T cell responses to AZD1222 COVID-19 vaccine. Whole-study findings and limits: Rises in breadth and depth of Spike-specific TCRs came after two AZD1222 doses. Nearly half of spike-specific TCRs reportedly target variant regions that are unmutated in the B.1.351 and B.1.1.7 variants.

Note on this clone: The target antigen is unknown.

The CDR3 has 14 residues. Germline-derived CDR1 and CDR2 are SGHDT and YYEEEE. V lost 0 bases, J lost 0 bases, and 5 bases lay in between. This table comes from immunoSEQ multiplex PCR, and its TCRdb copy is limited to in-frame clones, with some not included. Of 140,000 or so clones listed, roughly 90% were seen once; the top ten hold 5.4%. The material sequenced was peripheral blood, taken 28 days after the second dose of the MenACWY control vaccine. V and J are TRBV5-6 and TRBJ2-3; D not resolved. The clonotype originates from an adult who received the MenACWY meningococcal vaccine as a control. CDR3 loop: CASSLDPSTDTQYF. The CDR3 bases are TGTGCCAGCAGCTTGGACCCGAGCACAGATACGCAGTATTTT.